This T cell receptor (beta chain) is from a study of shared clonotypes between healthy human individuals. Method: immunoSEQ multiplex PCR; TCRdb's copy keeps in-frame clones and lacks some. The data contain some 2,100,000 clones, roughly 95% of them seen just once; the ten biggest clones take up roughly 0.13%. This TCR came from a man younger than 35 in good health. Sequencing was carried out using naive CD4+ T cells sorted from blood. Subset here: CD45RA+ positively selected.

The CDR3 sequence: CASSPWTGLNGEKLFF. The CDR3, as DNA: TGTGCCAGCAGCCCTTGGACAGGGCTGAATGGTGAAAAACTGTTTTTT. The chain combines TRBV7-8 with TRBJ1-4, with 8 positions matching TRBD1. V lost 5 bases and J lost 7; bases outside the gene matches: 12. This CDR3 is built from 16 residues. Germline lookup yields CDR1 SGHVS and CDR2 FQNEAQ.